The sequence of this T cell receptor (beta chain) was determined in a study of blood T cell repertoires in COVID-19. About the research overall: Samples of COVID-19 (acute and convalescent) were obtained from the United States, Italy and Spain. PBMCs, B-cell-depleted T cells, or T cells were the source of the cDNA or gDNA that made up the material.

V shed 0 bases and J shed 0 bases, with 15 bases lying between them. Germline assignment: CDR1 SGHNT and CDR2 YENEEA. This CDR3 spans 18 amino acids. Some clones are missing from TCRdb's copy, which holds only in-frame ones; the method was immunoSEQ multiplex PCR. The table lists hundreds of thousands of clones, 86% of them singletons, with roughly 7.2% in the top ten. The sequenced material came from peripheral blood. This clonotype originated in a woman aged 60-75 years with COVID-19, enrolled during active disease. This chain joins TRBV11-3 and TRBJ1-3; weak D call: TRBD1 (5 bases). The CDR3 bases are TGTGCCAGCAGCTTAGATTGGGGCAGGATCCACTCTGGAAACACCATATATTTT. It specifies CASSLDWGRIHSGNTIYF.